The present entry profiles one TCR beta chain with its context. Its target is not known. Germline CDR1 is SGHTA and CDR2 is FQGTGA. V was cut by 1 base and J by 4 bases, with 6 bases left in between. CDR3 size: 13 residues. These data originate in a study of early T cells in non-severe SARS-CoV-2 infection. About the research overall: With bulk RNA from unsorted whole blood as input, sequencing yielded unpaired chains. General study results and limits: VDJdb matches were skewed toward anti-spike CD8 T cell responses.

Unique molecular identifiers were attached to individual cDNA molecules. TCRdb called the 5' RACE reads again in MiXCR, with one record for every CDR3 protein. The sample lists tens of thousands of distinct CDR3 sequences, around 13% occurring once. This receptor was taken from an adult who was a healthcare worker with PCR-confirmed SARS-CoV-2 infection or an uninfected control (not recorded which). This chain connects TRBV7-3 to TRBJ2-3; D remains ambiguous. Sample: whole blood. Here the CDR3 DNA reads TGTGCCAGCAGCTTAAGGAACGCAGATACGCAGTATTTT. As protein: CASSLRNADTQYF.